The following is a T cell receptor (beta chain) sequence with its context. Its antigen has not been determined. No quality values exist for individual bases; no much larger clone is one base distant. TCRbeta CDR3 regions were amplified from genomic DNA using the immunoSEQ Assay, a bias-controlled multiplex PCR. The original methods were these. Within the assay, amplification of reference gene primers was used to estimate how many nucleated cells each sample contained. To quantify the absolute abundance of each unique TCRbeta CDR3 rearrangement, sequence reads were collapsed and filtered. For each sample, productive Simpson clonality was calculated as the square root of Simpson's diversity index across productive rearrangements. TCRdb took over this immuneACCESS table, retaining in-frame rearrangements with V and J assigned. Such tables are incomplete; in checked studies, under half of the missing clones stem from an unresolved V gene, and the remainder is unexplained. V, J and clone size are those of that table, while D and trimming were read from the DNA. Counted in this sample were 150,000 to 200,000 clones; about nine tenths of them appeared once. The ten top clones hold 1.5% to 2% of the sample.

Another Seattle source contributed samples from volunteer blood donors who had recovered from COVID-19. Whole blood was collected in K2EDTA tubes by collaborating institutions according to the institutions' own protocols. For TCRbeta analysis, collaborators shipped samples as frozen whole blood, isolated PBMCs, or DNA extracted from either of those sample types. This record belongs to a study of blood T cell repertoires in COVID-19 (TCRdb year 2020). About the full investigation: Samples covering the acute and convalescent phases of COVID-19 were provided by collaborators in the United States, Italy and Spain. The material from the prospective study consisted of cDNA or gDNA derived from T cells, B-cell-depleted T cells, or PBMCs. Deeply sampled blood TCRbeta repertoires from subjects exposed to, actively infected with, or recovered from COVID-19 were included in the dataset. A freely available public database, intended as a resource for researchers studying the immune response to SARS-CoV-2, is where the repertoires were released. Samples were obtained from the ongoing ImmuneRACE study (first 160 participants) and from some 1,300 subjects provided by 6 global collaborators. Nearly every sample came with metadata listing a de-identified subject ID, COVID-19 status, age in years and sex. Where HLA class I and class II types were available, the types were taken from metadata supplied by the sample provider, not from assay-based typing.

Broader findings and caveats from the paper: How much clinical and demographic metadata was included differed by source and by participant, and the metadata was provided uncurated.

CDR1 SQVTM and CDR2 ANQGSEA were looked up in the germline V gene. The CDR3 runs 13 amino acids, cysteine and phenylalanine included. The kept DNA is CDR3 alone, 39 bases in frame from the first base. Between the V and J ends, shortened by 8 bases and 6 bases respectively, the junction contains 16 bases. The chain couples TRBV29-1 to TRBJ2-2; the D segment could be TRBD1, given 6 matching bases. The sequence was collected from a man between 18 and 35 years old who had recovered from COVID-19. The sample consisted of peripheral blood. The DNA sequence is given as TGCAGCACTACAGGGTTGGTTTCCGGGGAGCTGTTTTTT. Its protein reads: CSTTGLVSGELFF.